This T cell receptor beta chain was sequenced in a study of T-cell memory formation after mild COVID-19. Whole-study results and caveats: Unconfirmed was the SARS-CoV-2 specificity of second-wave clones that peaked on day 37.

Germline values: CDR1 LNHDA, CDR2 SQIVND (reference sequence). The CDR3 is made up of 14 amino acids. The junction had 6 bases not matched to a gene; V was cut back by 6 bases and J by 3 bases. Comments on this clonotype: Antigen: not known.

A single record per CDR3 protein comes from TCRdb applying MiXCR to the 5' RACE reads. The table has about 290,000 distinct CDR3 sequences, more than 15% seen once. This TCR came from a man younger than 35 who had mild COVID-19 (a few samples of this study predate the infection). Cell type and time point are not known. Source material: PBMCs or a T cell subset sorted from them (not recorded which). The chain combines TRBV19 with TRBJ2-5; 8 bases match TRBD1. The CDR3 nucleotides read TGTGCCAGTAGGATTACAGGGGGTGAAGAGACCCAGTACTTC. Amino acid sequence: CASRITGGEETQYF.